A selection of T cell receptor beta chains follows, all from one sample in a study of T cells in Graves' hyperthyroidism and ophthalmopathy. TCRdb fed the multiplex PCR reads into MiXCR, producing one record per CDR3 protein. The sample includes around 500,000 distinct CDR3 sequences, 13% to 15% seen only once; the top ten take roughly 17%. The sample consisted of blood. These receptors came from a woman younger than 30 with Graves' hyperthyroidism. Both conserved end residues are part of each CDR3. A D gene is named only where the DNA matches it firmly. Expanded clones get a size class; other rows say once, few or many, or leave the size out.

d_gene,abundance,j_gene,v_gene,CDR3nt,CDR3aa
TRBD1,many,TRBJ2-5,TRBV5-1,TGCGCCAGCAGCTTGGACAGGGGGATTGAGACCCAGTACTTC,CASSLDRGIETQYF
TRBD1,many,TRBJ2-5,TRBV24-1,TGTGCCACCAGTGATTCCGACAGGGGAGAGACCCAGTACTTC,CATSDSDRGETQYF
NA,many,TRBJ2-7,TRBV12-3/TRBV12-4,TGTGCCAGCAGTTCCCCCGGCGGATCCTACGAGCAGTACTTC,CASSSPGGSYEQYF
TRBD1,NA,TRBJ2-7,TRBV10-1,TGCGCCAGCAGTGTGGACAGGGGGTCACTCGAGCAGTACTTC,CASSVDRGSLEQYF
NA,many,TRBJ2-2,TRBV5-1,TGCGCCAGCAGTTTATGGTTACCACAAGACGCGAACACCGGGGAGCTGTTTTTT,CASSLWLPQDANTGELFF
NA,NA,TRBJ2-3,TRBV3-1,TGTGCCAGCAGCCAACATGGGCGCGGGGTCACCACAGATACGCAGTATTTT,CASSQHGRGVTTDTQYF
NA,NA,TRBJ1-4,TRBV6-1,TGTGCCAGCAGCCCGATCGGGACATCAGATGAAAAACTGTTTTTT,CASSPIGTSDEKLFF
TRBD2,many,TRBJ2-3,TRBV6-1,TGTGCCACTAAGAGGCTAGCGGGAGGGCCGTCGCCAGATACGCAGTATTTT,CATKRLAGGPSPDTQYF
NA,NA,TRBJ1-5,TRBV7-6,TGTGCCAGCAGCTTCGGTGACCCCGGTAGCAATCAGCCCCAGCATTTT,CASSFGDPGSNQPQHF
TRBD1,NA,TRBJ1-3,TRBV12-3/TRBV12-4,TGTGCCAGCACCACGGACAGGTCCGGAAACACCATATATTTT,CASTTDRSGNTIYF
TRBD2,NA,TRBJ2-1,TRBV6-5,TGTGCCAGCAGTTCCCTGAAAGCGGGATTATACAATGAGCAGTTCTTC,CASSSLKAGLYNEQFF
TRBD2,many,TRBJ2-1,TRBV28,TGTGCCAGCAGTCCTGAGACTAGCGGGACCTACAATGAGCAGTTCTTC,CASSPETSGTYNEQFF
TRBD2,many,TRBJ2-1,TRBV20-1,TGCAGTGCTTCGGGACCCGGGACTAGCCTCTACAATGAGCAGTTCTTC,CSASGPGTSLYNEQFF
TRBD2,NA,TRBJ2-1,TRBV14,TGTGCCAGCAGCCCGACTAGCGGGGGAAATGAGCAGTTCTTC,CASSPTSGGNEQFF
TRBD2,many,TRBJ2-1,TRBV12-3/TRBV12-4,TGTGCCAGCAGCTCCATAGCGGGAACCCCAACCTACAATGAGCAGTTCTTC,CASSSIAGTPTYNEQFF
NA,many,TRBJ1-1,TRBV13,TGTGCCAGCAGCTTCACTTCCAGGCCTCAGGGGACGAACACTGAAGCTTTCTTT,CASSFTSRPQGTNTEAFF
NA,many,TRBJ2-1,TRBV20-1,TGCAGTGCTAGGGCCCCTATAGGCCGCTCCTACAATGAGCAGTTCTTC,CSARAPIGRSYNEQFF
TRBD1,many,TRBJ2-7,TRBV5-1,TGCGCCAGCAGCTTGGGGGGACAGGTCTCCTACGAGCAGTACTTC,CASSLGGQVSYEQYF
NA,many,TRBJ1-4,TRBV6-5,TGTGCCAGCAGTTACTCTCCTGCAACTAATGAAAAACTGTTTTTT,CASSYSPATNEKLFF
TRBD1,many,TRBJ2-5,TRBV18,TGTGCCAGCTCACCACAAAACCGGGACAGAAAAGAGACCCAGTACTTC,CASSPQNRDRKETQYF
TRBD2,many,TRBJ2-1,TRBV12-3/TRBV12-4,TGTGCCAGCATAAATACCAGCGGGCGGGGGTCCAATGAGCAGTTCTTC,CASINTSGRGSNEQFF
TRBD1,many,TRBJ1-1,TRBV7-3,TGTGCCAGCAGCCCCCACAGGGGAGCGAACACTGAAGCTTTCTTT,CASSPHRGANTEAFF
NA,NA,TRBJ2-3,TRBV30,TGTGCCTGGAGTGTAAACGGAGATACGCAGTATTTT,CAWSVNGDTQYF
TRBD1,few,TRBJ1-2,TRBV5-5,TGTGCCAGCTGGAAACGACAGGGCGATGGCTACACCTTC,CASWKRQGDGYTF
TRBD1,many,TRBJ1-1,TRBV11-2,TGTGCCAGCAGCCCGCTATACAGGGGGCGAAGGGGGACTGAAGCTTTCTTT,CASSPLYRGRRGTEAFF
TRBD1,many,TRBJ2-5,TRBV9,TGTGCCAGCAGCGTAGCCCCTCACGGGACAGGGACGGAGACCCAGTACTTC,CASSVAPHGTGTETQYF
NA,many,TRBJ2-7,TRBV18,TGTGCCAGCTCCGGGACTCCCCAAGGCTACGAGCAGTACTTC,CASSGTPQGYEQYF
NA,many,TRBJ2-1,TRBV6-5,TGTGCCAGCAGTTACGGGGAGGCTGAGCAGTTCTTC,CASSYGEAEQFF
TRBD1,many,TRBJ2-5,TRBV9,TGTGCCAGCAGCCGCCGGACAGGGGAGATAAAGACCCAGTACTTC,CASSRRTGEIKTQYF
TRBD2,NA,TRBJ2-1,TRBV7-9,TGTGCCAGCAGCTCCCCCGCCAGCGGGAGGGCCTACAATGAGCAGTTCTTC,CASSSPASGRAYNEQFF
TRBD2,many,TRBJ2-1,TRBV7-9,TGTGCCAGCAGCTTAGAAGCGGGAGGGCCCCCGGATGAGCAGTTCTTC,CASSLEAGGPPDEQFF
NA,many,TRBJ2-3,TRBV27,TGTGCCAGCAGTTTAAGACTAGAGTTCGATACGCAGTATTTT,CASSLRLEFDTQYF
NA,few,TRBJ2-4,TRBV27,TGTGCCAGCAGTTTAAGTCCAGGGAACATTCAGTACTTC,CASSLSPGNIQYF
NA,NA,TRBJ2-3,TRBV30,TGTGCCTGGAGTGTTGAGGGGGGCACAGATACGCAGTATTTT,CAWSVEGGTDTQYF
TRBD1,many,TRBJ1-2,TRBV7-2,TGTGCCAGCAGCTTATCGGGCCAGGGGGATGGCTACACCTTC,CASSLSGQGDGYTF
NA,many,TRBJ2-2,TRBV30,TGTGCCTGGAGTGTACAGGGTCCCGGGGAGCTGTTTTTT,CAWSVQGPGELFF
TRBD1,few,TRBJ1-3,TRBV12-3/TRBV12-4,TGTGCCAGCAGCTGGACAGGGTTCGGAAACACCATATATTTT,CASSWTGFGNTIYF
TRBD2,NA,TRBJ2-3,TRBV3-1,TGTGCCAGCAGCCAAGTTGGGGGTAGCGGGAGGACAGATACGCAGTATTTT,CASSQVGGSGRTDTQYF
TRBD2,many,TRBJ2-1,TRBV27,TGTGCCAGCAGTCCCCTAGCGGGAGCAGCTCATGAGCAGTTCTTC,CASSPLAGAAHEQFF
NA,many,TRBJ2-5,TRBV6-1,TGTGCCACCTATTCCCCGGCGAAGACCCAGTACTTC,CATYSPAKTQYF
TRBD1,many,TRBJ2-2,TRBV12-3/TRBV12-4,TGTGCCAGCAGTCGGCGACAGGGTGGAACCGGGGAGCTGTTTTTT,CASSRRQGGTGELFF
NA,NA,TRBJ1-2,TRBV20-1,TGCAGTGCTAGACGGGGAATGAGCTATGGCTACACCTTC,CSARRGMSYGYTF
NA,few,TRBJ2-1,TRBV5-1,TGCGCCAGCAGCTTGGTCGGGAGCTCCGACAATGAGCAGTTCTTC,CASSLVGSSDNEQFF
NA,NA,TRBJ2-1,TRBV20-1,TGCAGTGCTGGGAACGGGGGAACCAATGAGCAGTTCTTC,CSAGNGGTNEQFF
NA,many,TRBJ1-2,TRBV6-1,TGTGCCAGCAGTATCCTACAGCCAACAATCTATGGCTACACCTTC,CASSILQPTIYGYTF
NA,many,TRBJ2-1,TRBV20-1,TGCAGTGCTAGAGATACTAGCCCATTCTCCTACAATGAGCAGTTCTTC,CSARDTSPFSYNEQFF
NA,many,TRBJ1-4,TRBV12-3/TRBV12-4,TGTGCCAGCAGTTTATTTACAACTAATGAAAAACTGTTTTTT,CASSLFTTNEKLFF
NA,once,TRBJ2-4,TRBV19,TGTGCCAGTAGTAAGACTATGGGCGTGAACAGGGAAAACATTCAGTACTTC,CASSKTMGVNRENIQYF
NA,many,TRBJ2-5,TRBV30,TGTGCCTGGAACCTTCAGGGACCTTCGTACTTC,CAWNLQGPSYF
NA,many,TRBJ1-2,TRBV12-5,TGTGCTAGTGGTTCCCCGGGAACTAACTATGGCTACACCTTC,CASGSPGTNYGYTF
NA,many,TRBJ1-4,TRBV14,TGTGCCAGCAGCCATTTTGGGCAGGGGAGCACTAATGAAAAACTGTTTTTT,CASSHFGQGSTNEKLFF
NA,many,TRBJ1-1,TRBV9,TGTGCCAGCACCCCCTCACGCGGCACTGAAGCTTTCTTT,CASTPSRGTEAFF